This T cell receptor beta chain was found in a study of tumor-infiltrating lymphocytes in primary liver carcinoma. The input was 400 to 500 ng total RNA; TCR beta cDNA was made from it with a constant-region primer. Slightly modified ARM-PCR with three nested multiplex PCR rounds yielded TCR beta libraries. Use of TRBV1-TRBV30 forward primers with a C-beta reverse primer characterized the first two PCR rounds, which lasted 10 cycles each. TCRdb processed the multiplex PCR reads anew with MiXCR; each CDR3 protein has one entry. The sample consists of more than 90,000 distinct CDR3 sequences, 55% to 80% of them appearing once. The CDR3 totals 14 residues. CDR1 is SGHAT and CDR2 is FQDESV in the germline V gene (reference sequence). Between roughly 17 and 31 mg of unsorted bulk tissue served as the source from which RNA and DNA were co-extracted. There are a few counts of this clonotype. Its antigen is as yet unknown. One end of the junction varies from germline; a read error may be responsible.

Study-wide points: Relative to tumor region pairs, the tumor-adjacent and tumor-blood pairs showed overlap that was lower.

The V gene is TRBV11-1, the J gene TRBJ2-3; TRBD2 aligns across 7 bases. Sequencing was carried out using liver tumor tissue from sampling region 2. Subset given: tumor region T2, inferior pole. This receptor was identified in a woman aged 55-75 years with primary liver carcinoma and hepatitis B virus infection. CDR3 region: CVSSLRQRAGESHF. Written as DNA, the CDR3 is TGTGTCAGTAGCTTAAGGCAACGTGCGGGAGAATCTCACTTT.